This TCR beta chain was sequenced during a study of technical replicates of blood from several donors. Some clones are missing from TCRdb's copy, which holds only in-frame ones; the method was immunoSEQ multiplex PCR. The sample gives under 110,000 clones, over 95% of which show up once; roughly 0.21% is in the top ten. From germline, CDR1 is SEHNR and CDR2 FQNEAQ (reference sequence). Deletions cut 3 bases from V and 3 bases from J, with 11 bases between. The CDR3 consists of 14 residues. Sequenced sample: T cells isolated from PBMCs. The V gene is TRBV7-9, the J gene TRBJ1-1, with TRBD1 as a possible D gene (6 bases). The clonotype comes from a human donor in good health. DNA of the CDR3: TGTGCCAGCAGCTTGGGGGGGCGGCACACTGAAGCTTTCTTT. As protein: CASSLGGRHTEAFF.